The source of this T cell receptor (beta chain) is a study of tumor and adjacent non-tumor tissue in lung cancer. Study at large: Patients were aged roughly 30 to 76, 9 to 10 men and about 5 women, stage I to III.

Broader study findings: Tumor tissue had significantly higher TCR diversity than normal lung.

The CDR3 runs 12 residues. Germline CDR1 reads DFQATT; CDR2 reads SNEGSKA (reference sequence). As concerns this clonotype: Its antigen is currently unknown. Given the absence of the conserved phenylalanine or tryptophan at the CDR3 end, a read error is likely.

No cell sorting was done before RNA was extracted from the tissue. This non-tumor lung sample came from over 3 cm beyond the tumor edge. The library came from three nested PCR rounds adapted from ARM-PCR protocols. MiXCR was run by TCRdb on the multiplex PCR reads, yielding one entry per CDR3 protein. The repertoire holds about 80,000 distinct CDR3 sequences, with approximately 80% as singletons. This sequence originates from a man in his sixties with non-small cell lung cancer. The chain links TRBV20-1 to TRBJ2-7; D unclear. Sequencing was carried out using distant non-tumor lung tissue. As DNA, the CDR3 is TGCACTGCTAGTGCTGTCACCTACGAGCAGTACTTG. Amino acids: CTASAVTYEQYL.